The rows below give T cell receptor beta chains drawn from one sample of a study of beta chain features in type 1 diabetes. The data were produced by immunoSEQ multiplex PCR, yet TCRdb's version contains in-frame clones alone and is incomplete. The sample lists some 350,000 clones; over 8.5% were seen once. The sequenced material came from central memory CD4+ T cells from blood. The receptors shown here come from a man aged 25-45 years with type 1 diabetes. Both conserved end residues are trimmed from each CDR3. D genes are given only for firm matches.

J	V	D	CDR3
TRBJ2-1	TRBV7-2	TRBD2	AYQGLAGVGSYNEQF
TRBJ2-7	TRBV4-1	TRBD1	ASSQDIGQGANEQY
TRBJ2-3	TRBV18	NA	ASSPPGVADTQY
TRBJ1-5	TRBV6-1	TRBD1	ASSQDRASNQPQH
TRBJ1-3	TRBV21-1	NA	ASSKGQGGGNTIY
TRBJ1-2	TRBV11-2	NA	ASSLDLRNYGYT
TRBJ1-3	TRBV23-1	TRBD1	ASSREQGAKNTIY
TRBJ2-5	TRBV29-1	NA	SSTDDQETQY
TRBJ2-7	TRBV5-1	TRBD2	ASSPGLAGKKQY
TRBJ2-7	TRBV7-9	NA	ASSFPLRLGSEQY
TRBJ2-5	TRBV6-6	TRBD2	ASRGTSQEETQY
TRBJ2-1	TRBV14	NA	ASSQLNSPNEQF
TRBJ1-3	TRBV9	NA	ASSVDREVGNTIY
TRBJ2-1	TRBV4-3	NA	ASSPVGRNNEQF
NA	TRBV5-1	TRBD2	ASSSLAGVSEQY
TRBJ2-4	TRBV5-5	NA	ASSLAEGKNIQY
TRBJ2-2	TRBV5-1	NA	ASSLSGVATGELF
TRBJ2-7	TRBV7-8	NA	ASSGPGPYEQY
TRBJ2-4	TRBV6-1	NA	ASSSGPRDIQY
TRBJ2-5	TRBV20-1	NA	SARIQETQY
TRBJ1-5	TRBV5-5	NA	ASSQGGPVQPQH
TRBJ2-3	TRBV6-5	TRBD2	ASSSFEASGEDTQY
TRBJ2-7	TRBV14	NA	ASSQVWVMAGEQY
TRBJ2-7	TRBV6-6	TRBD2	ASSWRRTSGSYEQY
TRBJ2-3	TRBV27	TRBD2	ASRSILSTSGSSSTDTQY
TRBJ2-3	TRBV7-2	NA	ASSLGSSRADTQY
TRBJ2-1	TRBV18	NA	ASSLPMTSSYNEQF
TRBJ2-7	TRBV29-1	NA	SVEPPGSYKQY
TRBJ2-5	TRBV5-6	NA	ASSEPGKIETQY
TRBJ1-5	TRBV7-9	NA	ASSRGGGPQH
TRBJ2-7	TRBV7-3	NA	ASSPAVGVLHEQY
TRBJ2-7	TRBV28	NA	ATRGTSYEQY
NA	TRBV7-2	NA	ASSLGPGRTGYEQY
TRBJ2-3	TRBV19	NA	ASSISRGTDTQY
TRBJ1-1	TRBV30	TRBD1	AWCNTGGTEAF
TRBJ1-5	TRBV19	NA	ASSKGGTHQPQH
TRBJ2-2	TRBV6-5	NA	ASTFGGSNTGELF
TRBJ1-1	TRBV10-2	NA	ASGPTVNTEAF
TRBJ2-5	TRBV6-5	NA	ATLRSPAGETQY
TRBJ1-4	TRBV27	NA	ASSLTSRAKLF
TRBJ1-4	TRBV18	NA	ASSPNVGEKLF
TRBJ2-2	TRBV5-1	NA	ASSLQPNTGELF
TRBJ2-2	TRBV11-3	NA	ASSPAAGELF
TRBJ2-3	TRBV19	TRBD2	ATGGLAGVADTQY
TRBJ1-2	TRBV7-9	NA	ASSFETGKNT
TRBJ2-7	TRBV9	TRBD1	ASSVGTGTYEQY
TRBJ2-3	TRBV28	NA	ASSLQRGTAQY
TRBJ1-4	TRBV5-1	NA	ASSLVSLGEKLF
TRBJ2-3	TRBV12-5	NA	ASGLVAGDTQY
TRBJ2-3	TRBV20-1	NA	SAWGADTQY
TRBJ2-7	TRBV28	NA	ASSRTDSYEQY
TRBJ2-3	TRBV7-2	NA	ASSPPGGTQY